The present T cell receptor beta chain was sequenced within a study of blood T cell repertoires in COVID-19. Looking at the study overall: Sources were T cells, B-cell-depleted T cells, or PBMCs; the material itself was cDNA or gDNA.

The V gene's germline CDR1 is LNHDA and CDR2 SQIVND (reference sequence). J was trimmed by 7 bases and V by 2 bases; bases with no gene match: 10. The length of the CDR3 is 15 residues. Authors' processing steps: Estimation of nucleated cell counts was performed using reference gene primer amplification. Sequencing used immunoSEQ multiplex PCR; TCRdb keeps in-frame clones, though not all of them. The V and J calls and the clone size are those of that table, but D and trimming were determined from the DNA. There are about 200,000 clones in the sample; roughly four fifths occur only once, and roughly 12% lies in the top ten.

The clonotype originates from a woman in her thirties or forties with acute or convalescent COVID-19. The rearrangement links TRBV19 to TRBJ1-2; 7 bases match TRBD1. The specimen was peripheral blood. In nucleotides, the CDR3 is TGTGCCAGTAGTATAACGGCCAAGGGGGCGCTTGGCTACACCTTC. It is translated as CASSITAKGALGYTF. The full variable domain, rest sourced from reference TRBV19 and TRBJ1-2, is DGGITQSPKYLFRKEGQNVTLSCEQNLNHDAMYWYRQDPGQGLRLIYYSQIVNDFQKGDIAEGYSVSREKKESFPLTVTSAQKNPTAFYLCASSITAKGALGYTFGSGTRLTVV.